This TCR beta chain stems from a study of T cell changes during pregnancy in multiple sclerosis (dated by TCRdb to between 2019 and 2020). With regard to the full study: In women with multiple sclerosis, the researchers looked at how the T cell repertoire shifted as pregnancy progressed.

On this clone: The specificity of this receptor is unknown. Base quality data are lacking; no much larger clone is found one base away.

Receptor amplification or capture employed the immunoSEQ multiplex PCR assay. TCRdb mirrors the immuneACCESS table, restricted to in-frame sequences. Some clones are absent from its copies; in checked studies, under half trace to an unresolved V gene, and the reason for the others is unknown. The table for this sample lists about 51,000 clones; about 92% of them were counted only once. The ten largest clones take up approximately 0.61% of the sample. The material sequenced was CD4+ T cells from peripheral blood mononuclear cells, taken in the third trimester of pregnancy. This receptor was taken from a female donor with multiple sclerosis, enrolled in a pregnancy study.

The CDR3 sequence is CASRLRRCGGTPSSYEQYF. The sequenced DNA is TGTGCAAGTCGCTTACGGCGTTGTGGTGGGACTCCGAGCTCCTACGAGCAGTACTTC. The chain was built from TRBV12-2 and TRBJ2-7; the DNA was not compared with TRBD2, the D call given in the table. TRBV12-2 is tagged as a pseudogene. Spanning cysteine to phenylalanine, the CDR3 consists of 19 amino acids. CDR3 DNA is the only sequence kept; it has 57 bases, read in frame from the first base.